One and the same sample provided the 21 T cell receptor beta chains below, sequenced in a study of OX40 agonist ivuxolimab in advanced cancers. Profiling relied on immunoSEQ multiplex PCR, and the TCRdb table lists in-frame clones only, not all of them. Of about 42,000 clones detected, 80% to 90% appear once; the ten largest clones hold about 4.7%. The sequenced sample was CD4+ or CD8+ T cells sorted from blood, obtained in a trial of the OX40 agonist ivuxolimab. The receptors stem from an adult with an advanced solid tumor such as melanoma, head and neck, liver or kidney cancer.

The chain combines TRBV6-5 with TRBJ2-7; D remains ambiguous. The germline V and J ends were trimmed by 2 bases and 2 bases, with 1 base remaining between them. CDR3 size: 11 residues. The germline gives CDR1 MNHEY, CDR2 SVGAGI. The CDR3 region has the DNA TGTGCCAGCAGTTACACCTACGAGCAGTACTTC. This sequence encodes CASSYTYEQYF.

The chain joins TRBV7-6 to TRBJ2-1, with TRBD2 matching 14 bases. The CDR3 is made up of 15 amino acids. With V trimmed by 5 bases and J by 8 bases, 5 bases remained unmatched. Germline lookup yields CDR1 SGHVS and CDR2 FNYEAQ. CDR3 DNA sequence: TGTGCCAGCAGCGGCCCGGGACTAGCGGGAGATGAGCAGTTCTTC. Protein: CASSGPGLAGDEQFF.

This chain connects TRBV5-4 to TRBJ1-3; D is uncertain. Germline CDR1 is SGHNT and CDR2 is YYREEE (reference sequence). V was trimmed by 3 bases and J by 4 bases, leaving 14 bases between them. The CDR3 runs 15 residues. The CDR3 region is CASSSMSGYGNTIYF. CDR3 nucleotides: TGTGCCAGCAGCTCAATGTCGGGGTACGGAAACACCATATATTTT.

This clone was seen a few times. The chain employs TRBV28 and TRBJ1-5; D ambiguous. Germline V gene lookup returns CDR1 MDHEN and CDR2 SYDVKM. The CDR3 has 14 residues. Trimming removed 2 bases from V and 7 bases from J, with 12 bases in between. CDR3 sequence (DNA): TGTGCCAGCAGTTTAGATTCAGGAAGCCAGCCCCAGCATTTT. Its protein is CASSLDSGSQPQHF.

This chain uses TRBV18 with TRBJ2-5, with 8 bases identical to TRBD2. Germline lookup yields CDR1 KGHSH and CDR2 LQKENI. V dropped 2 bases and J dropped 4; count of bases not matched to a gene: 12. The CDR3 covers 17 residues. CDR3: CASSPFAVAGTRETQYF. CDR3 DNA: TGTGCCAGCTCACCATTCGCGGTAGCGGGGACTCGAGAGACCCAGTACTTC.

The J gene is TRBJ1-5, the V gene TRBV18, with D uncertain. V was shortened by 8 bases and J by 3 bases, with 11 bases between the two germline ends. This CDR3 is built from 13 residues. CDR1 and CDR2 (germline): KGHSH, LQKENI. CDR3 in DNA: TGTGCCAGCCGAGGCTCAGCCAATCAGCCCCAGCATTTT. Amino acid sequence: CASRGSANQPQHF.

The V call is TRBV11-3, the J call TRBJ2-2; 13 bases align to TRBD2. CDR1 SGHNT and CDR2 YENEEA come from the germline V gene. The CDR3 is 17 amino acids. J gave up 6 bases and V 5 bases, and 9 bases lay outside the gene matches. The CDR3 here is CASSTRLAGGPAGELFF. The CDR3, as DNA: TGTGCCAGCAGCACCCGACTAGCGGGGGGCCCCGCCGGGGAGCTGTTTTTT.

This rearrangement joins TRBV5-1 to TRBJ2-5; D perhaps matches TRBD1 (6 bases). V lost 0 bases, J lost 4 bases, and 10 bases lay in between. The germline gives CDR1 SGHRS, CDR2 YFSETQ. The CDR3 totals 14 residues. The CDR3 DNA is TGCGCCAGCAGCTTGGTGGCAGGGGCAGAGACCCAGTACTTC. It yields the protein CASSLVAGAETQYF.

The chain combines TRBV6-1 with TRBJ1-2; tentatively, D is TRBD1 (5 bases). This CDR3 is built from 13 residues. The germline V gene encodes CDR1 MNHNS and CDR2 SASEGT. Deletions cut 2 bases from V and 8 bases from J, with 12 bases between. The CDR3 here is CASSEPAGRGYTF. Here the CDR3 DNA reads TGTGCCAGCAGTGAACCGGCAGGGCGAGGCTACACCTTC.

This clone showed up just once. This sequence joins TRBV5-4 and TRBJ2-1, with TRBD1 matching 8 bases. V trimming: 4 bases; J trimming: 2 bases; junction bases outside the gene matches: 2. The CDR3 is made up of 14 amino acids. Germline CDR1 SGHNT, CDR2 YYREEE (reference sequence). The DNA for the CDR3 is TGTGCCAGCAGCCTGGGACAGGCCTACAATGAGCAGTTCTTC. Its translation: CASSLGQAYNEQFF.

The chain recombines TRBV7-2 with TRBJ2-1; TRBD2 is a possible D gene (5 bases). Germline V gene sequence: CDR1 SGHTA, CDR2 FQGNSA. This CDR3 spans 14 amino acids. V lost 3 bases to trimming and J lost 3 bases, with 9 bases between them. Here the CDR3 reads CASSFSGFYNEQFF. CDR3 nucleotide sequence: TGTGCCAGCAGCTTTTCGGGATTCTACAATGAGCAGTTCTTC.

The V and J genes are TRBV28 and TRBJ1-5, with TRBD1 matching over 7 bases. Unmatched junction bases numbered 7, after V lost 3 bases and J lost 5 bases. Germline V gene data show CDR1 as MDHEN and CDR2 as SYDVKM. The CDR3 consists of 15 residues. CDR3 residues: CASSLPDRDDQPQHF. In DNA form, the CDR3 reads TGTGCCAGCAGTTTGCCCGACAGGGATGATCAGCCCCAGCATTTT. The full variable domain, rest sourced from reference TRBV28 and TRBJ1-5, is DVKVTQSSRYLVKRTGEKVFLECVQDMDHENMFWYRQDPGLGLRLIYFSYDVKMKEKGDIPEGYSVSREKKERFSLILESASTNQTSMYLCASSLPDRDDQPQHFGDGTRLSIL.

The chain carries TRBV19 and TRBJ2-1; no definite D call. This CDR3 comprises 10 residues. Germline loops: CDR1 LNHDA, CDR2 SQIVND (reference sequence). Trimming pared 2 bases from V and 9 bases from J, leaving 2 bases between. The CDR3 here is CASSICEQFF. The CDR3 coding sequence is TGTGCCAGTAGTATATGTGAGCAGTTCTTC.

The chain is built from TRBV28 and TRBJ1-5; 8 nucleotides line up with TRBD1. Germline trimming cut 6 bases from V and 5 bases from J; bases unmatched to any gene: 6. CDR3 length equals 14 residues. Germline CDR1 MDHEN, CDR2 SYDVKM. In DNA, the CDR3 is TGTGCCAGCAGCCTAGACAGGGGCGATCAGCCCCAGCATTTT. This encodes CASSLDRGDQPQHF.

V usage is TRBV19 and J usage is TRBJ1-1, with D possibly being TRBD1 (5 bases). V lost 5 bases to trimming and J lost 2 bases, with 15 bases between them. The germline CDR1 and CDR2 sequences are LNHDA and SQIVND (reference sequence). The CDR3 is 15 residues long. CDR3 nucleotides: TGTGCCAGTAGTCCCCCGGGGGGGGGAAACACTGAAGCTTTCTTT. Translated: CASSPPGGGNTEAFF.

The V and J genes are TRBV7-3 and TRBJ2-5, with 9 bases that match TRBD1. The V gene's germline CDR1 is SGHTA and CDR2 FQGTGA. The V gene end was trimmed by 5 bases and the J gene end by 5 bases; junction bases not matched to a gene: 6. This CDR3 region has 14 residues. The CDR3 is CASSQQGAGETQYF. The CDR3 region has the DNA TGTGCCAGCAGCCAACAGGGGGCCGGGGAGACCCAGTACTTC.

This clone was observed once. The chain combines TRBV28 with TRBJ1-2; 7 bases are a match to TRBD1. This CDR3 is 16 amino acids long. V lost 4 bases to trimming and J lost 5 bases; unmatched junction nucleotides: 13. Germline V gives CDR1 MDHEN, CDR2 SYDVKM. CDR3 protein: CASSSPSGQRTYGYTF. The CDR3 DNA follows: TGTGCCAGCAGTTCCCCATCGGGACAGAGGACTTATGGCTACACCTTC.

This clone was detected once. The rearrangement uses TRBV11-2 and TRBJ2-6; maybe TRBD1 (5 bases). This CDR3 has 15 amino acids. The ends were cut back, 3 bases at V and 0 bases at J, with 6 bases in the middle. Germline V gene data show CDR1 as SGHAT and CDR2 as FQNNGV. This CDR3 reads CASSFDSSGANVLTF. The CDR3 DNA reads as TGTGCCAGCAGCTTCGACAGCTCTGGGGCCAACGTCCTGACTTTC.

This clone has only a few counts. The chain is built from TRBV4-2 and TRBJ2-1; D uncertain. The CDR3 length is 15 residues. CDR1 and CDR2 from the germline V gene are LGHNA and YNFKEQ. Between the trimmed V and J ends, which lost 1 base and 6 bases, there was a span of 13 bases. The CDR3 loop is CASSQGTGNLNEQFF. The CDR3 DNA sequence: TGTGCCAGCAGCCAAGGGACCGGCAACCTCAATGAGCAGTTCTTC.

CDR3 protein: CASSPSSGNEQYF. The DNA of the CDR3 is TGTGCCAGCTCACCTTCTAGCGGGAACGAGCAGTACTTC. The chain couples TRBV18 to TRBJ2-7; 9 bases align to TRBD2. The germline V gene has CDR1 KGHSH and CDR2 LQKENI. The V and J ends lost 3 bases and 5 bases, in that order; junction bases with no gene match: 2. The CDR3 runs to 13 residues. The whole variable domain, remainder taken from reference TRBV18 and TRBJ2-7, is NAGVMQNPRHLVRRRGQEARLRCSPMKGHSHVYWYRQLPEEGLKFMVYLQKENIIDESGMPKERFSAEFPKEGPSILRIQQVVRGDSAAYFCASSPSSGNEQYFGPGTRLTVT.

A remark on this clone: Other DNA variants within this sample encode the same CDR3. The chain carries TRBV28 and TRBJ2-5, with D possibly matching TRBD1 (5 bases). The CDR3 length is 14 residues. The V gene's germline CDR1 is MDHEN and CDR2 SYDVKM. V lost 2 bases and J lost 4, with 11 bases in between. The CDR3 is CASSLQGARETQYF. CDR3 DNA sequence: TGTGCCAGCAGTTTACAGGGCGCGCGAGAGACCCAGTACTTC.